This TCR beta chain was profiled in a study of cytomegalovirus exposure and HLA in healthy donors. General study findings and limits: TCR beta V- and J-gene trimming, according to a later analysis, was linked to a missense DCLRE1C variant. Later findings reportedly placed an Asian-associated ancestry cluster below the roughly 690-donor mean for N-insertions.

Vbeta (60) and Jbeta (13) primers were used in the PCR. Only in-frame clones appear in the TCRdb table, and some are missing; sequencing was by immunoSEQ multiplex PCR. The sample has about 130,000 clones; around three quarters are singletons. This clone came up a few times. As yet, its antigen is unknown. The specimen was PBMCs. This TCR came from a male donor in good health and CMV-seropositive.

The CDR3 sequence is CSVLAGASSEQYF. In DNA form, the CDR3 reads TGCAGCGTCCTAGCGGGGGCTTCTTCCGAGCAGTACTTC. The J gene is TRBJ2-7, the V gene TRBV29-1; 10 nucleotides agree with TRBD2. Germline assignment: CDR1 SQVTM and CDR2 ANQGSEA. The CDR3 covers 13 residues. Trimming removed 6 bases from V and 6 bases from J; junction bases left unmatched: 8.